This entry concerns a single T cell receptor (beta chain). The antigen is unknown. One end of the junction fails to match germline, which may point to a read error. The sample belongs to a study of blood T cells in healthy people across ages. The authors ran a second PCR of about 6 to 12 cycles using a sample-barcoded 5' primer and a J-beta primer mix. TCRdb re-analysed the 5' RACE reads in MiXCR, keeping a single row per CDR3 protein. The profile shows roughly 800,000 distinct CDR3 sequences, 58% of them singletons. Study-level results: The lack of PBMC sorting stopped any conclusive naive versus antigen-experienced comparison.

Germline assignment: CDR1 SGHTA and CDR2 FQGNSA. The CDR3 covers 13 residues. This rearrangement joins TRBV7-2 to TRBJ2-6; weak D call: TRBD1 (5 bases). Sequencing was performed on blood. This TCR came from a man aged 30 to 39 in good health. DNA of the CDR3: TGTGCCTTCTCTGTTAGTGGGGCCGACGTCCTGACTTTC. It codes for CAFSVSGADVLTF.